The sequence of this T cell receptor (beta chain) was determined in a study of cytomegalovirus exposure and HLA in healthy donors. About this clone: Antigen: not known.

Primers: 60 Vbeta forward and 13 Jbeta reverse. Using immunoSEQ multiplex PCR, the repertoire was profiled, and TCRdb retains in-frame clones only, with some absent. The sample lists roughly 150,000 clones; roughly 82% were seen once. The CDR3 is made up of 15 amino acids. V shed 3 bases and J 2 bases; nucleotides not matched to a gene: 6. Germline assignment: CDR1 MNHNS and CDR2 SASEGT. Whole-study findings and limits: In vitro testing confirmed a few CMV-associated chains as specific for CMV antigens. Sequencing artifact likely explains a cluster of highly shared sequence variants.

This clonotype was sampled from a woman aged 45-65 years in good health and CMV-seropositive. The chain is built from TRBV6-1 and TRBJ2-5; 7 bases are a match to TRBD1. The source material was PBMCs. CDR3 nucleotide sequence: TGTGCCAGCAGTGAGAACAGGGGCTATCAAGAGACCCAGTACTTC. This encodes CASSENRGYQETQYF.